Each of the 5 T cell receptor beta chains below was sequenced from the same sample in a study of cytomegalovirus exposure and HLA in healthy donors. The PCR used 60 Vbeta and 13 Jbeta primers. Generated by immunoSEQ multiplex PCR, the TCRdb table keeps only in-frame clones and is missing some. Here the sample spans approximately 150,000 clones, around 80% being singletons. Input material: PBMCs. These receptors all come from a man in his thirties or forties in good health and CMV-seronegative.

This chain links TRBV28 with TRBJ2-7; D may be TRBD1 (6 bases). Trimming left V 6 bases short and J 4 bases short, with 13 bases between. CDR3 length: 13 residues. CDR1 and CDR2 from the germline V gene are MDHEN and SYDVKM. This chain's CDR3 is CASSPLRGYEQYF. DNA for the CDR3: TGTGCCAGCAGCCCCCTTAGGGGGTACGAGCAGTACTTC.

The chain employs TRBV9 and TRBJ2-1; TRBD1 agrees at 7 bases. The ends lost 3 bases at V and 1 base at J; junction bases unmatched: 7. Germline assignment: CDR1 SGDLS and CDR2 YYNGEE. CDR3 size: 16 residues. The CDR3 nucleotides read TGTGCCAGCAGCGCTCGGACAGGTCGATCCTACAATGAGCAGTTCTTC. It translates to CASSARTGRSYNEQFF.

The V and J genes are TRBV18 and TRBJ2-1; 10 nucleotides line up with TRBD2. The germline V gene encodes CDR1 KGHSH and CDR2 LQKENI. V trimming: 5 bases; J trimming: 2 bases; junction bases outside the gene matches: 0. The CDR3 sequence is 14 residues long. CDR3 bases: TGTGCCAGCTCAGGACTAGCGGCCTACAATGAGCAGTTCTTC. Translated, it gives CASSGLAAYNEQFF.

The DNA for the CDR3 is TGCGCCAGCAGCTTGGTGGGGACTCGGACCTCTGGAAACACCATATATTTT. Protein product: CASSLVGTRTSGNTIYF. The chain uses TRBV5-1 and TRBJ1-3; maybe TRBD1 (5 bases). Per the germline V gene, CDR1 is SGHRS and CDR2 is YFSETQ. This CDR3 has 17 amino acids. The V and J ends lost 0 bases and 0 bases respectively, with 13 bases between them.

The V call is TRBV4-3, the J call TRBJ2-7, with D perhaps TRBD1 (6 bases). Germline V gene lookup returns CDR1 LGHNA and CDR2 YSLEER. The CDR3 totals 16 residues. Trimming took 0 bases from V and 4 from J, leaving 16 bases between them. The CDR3 here is CASSQDNRAPNYEQYF. The CDR3, as DNA: TGCGCCAGCAGCCAAGATAACAGGGCGCCAAATTACGAGCAGTACTTC.